Listed below are T cell receptor beta chains from one sample, sequenced in a study of T-cell reconstitution after alpha-beta-depleted transplantation in children. A single record per CDR3 protein comes from TCRdb applying MiXCR to the PCR reads. The table includes a few hundred thousand distinct CDR3 sequences, approximately 11% detected once. Source: PBMCs from the stem cell graft donor, taken from the stem cell graft. The receptors were sampled from a human donor who donated a stem cell graft to a child with acute myeloid leukemia. CDR3s include the opening cysteine and the closing phenylalanine or tryptophan. The order of the fields is D gene, J gene, clone size, V gene, CDR3 DNA, CDR3 protein. D genes are given only for firm matches. Clone size appears in some rows only: once, few, many, or a class for an expanded clone.

>-|TRBJ2-5|-|TRBV6-1
TGTGCCAGCAGTCCCCTCGGTAGCGAAGAGACCCAGTACTTC
CASSPLGSEETQYF
>-|TRBJ2-3|many|TRBV27
TGTGCCAGCAGCCCTCACTTCAGCACAGATACGCAGTATTTT
CASSPHFSTDTQYF
>-|TRBJ1-1|many|TRBV20-1
TGCAGTGCCCGCGCGCCAGGGCGGCGGAACACTGAAGCTTTCTTT
CSARAPGRRNTEAFF
>-|TRBJ1-2|few|TRBV5-1
TGCGCCAGCAGCTACACAGGCTATGGCTACACCTTC
CASSYTGYGYTF
>TRBD2|TRBJ2-7|-|TRBV5-1
TGCGCCAGCAGCTTGTGGGCTAGCGGGCCAATGTCCTACGAGCAGTACTTC
CASSLWASGPMSYEQYF
>-|TRBJ1-1|few|TRBV6-5
TGTGCCAGCAGTTACAACTCAGGTTCGAACACTGAAGCTTTCTTT
CASSYNSGSNTEAFF
>TRBD2|TRBJ2-7|-|TRBV7-9
TGTGCCAGCAGCTTAGTGGGACTAGCGACCTACGAGCAGTACTTC
CASSLVGLATYEQYF
>-|TRBJ1-4|many|TRBV2
TGTGCCAGTAGGGGTTCAGCTAATGAAAAACTGTTTTTT
CASRGSANEKLFF
>-|TRBJ1-1|few|TRBV5-1
TGCGCCAGCACCTCCTGGGAGAACACTGAAGCTTTCTTT
CASTSWENTEAFF
>-|TRBJ2-7|-|TRBV24-1
TGTGCCACCAGTGAAGGACCGGTTGAGTCCTACGAGCAGTACTTC
CATSEGPVESYEQYF
>TRBD1|TRBJ1-6|-|TRBV4-1
TGCGCCAGCACGGAAGTGGGACAGGGATCACCCCTCCACTTT
CASTEVGQGSPLHF
>TRBD2|TRBJ2-3|few|TRBV12-3/TRBV12-4
TGTGCCAGCAGTTTCTATCCTAGCGGGAGCACAGATACGCAGTATTTT
CASSFYPSGSTDTQYF
>-|TRBJ1-2|-|TRBV29-1
TGCAGCGTTCCCCCGACAGGTTGGCATGGCTACACCTTC
CSVPPTGWHGYTF